What follows are 28 T cell receptor beta chains derived from one specimen sequenced in a study of shared clonotypes between healthy human individuals. Profiled with immunoSEQ multiplex PCR; TCRdb holds only in-frame clones, not every one. Of about 2 million clones in the sample, roughly 94% were seen once. Terminally differentiated effector memory CD45RA+ cells were excluded from the naive CD8 cells, which were CD45RO-negative and positively selected for CCR7. The sample taken for sequencing was naive CD8+ T cells sorted from blood. The source is a man younger than 35 in good health.

The chain is built from TRBV19 and TRBJ2-7; TRBD2 might be the D (6 bases). The CDR3 loop spans 12 amino acids. The germline gives CDR1 LNHDA, CDR2 SQIVND (reference sequence). With 10 bases removed from V and 6 bases from J, the gap between germline ends came to 16 bases. The CDR3 nucleotides read TGTGCCACCCGGGACTTCGCCAGCGAGCAGTACTTC. This translates into CATRDFASEQYF.

To note about this clone: This sample includes further DNA sequences coding for the same CDR3. The chain combines TRBV5-6 with TRBJ1-3; no definite D call. The CDR3 is 14 amino acids. Trimming took 0 bases from V and 1 from J, leaving 5 bases between them. Germline values: CDR1 SGHDT, CDR2 YYEEEE. CDR3 sequence reads: CASSLDSSGNTIYF. CDR3 bases: TGTGCCAGCAGCTTGGACAGTTCTGGAAACACCATATATTTT.

The V and J genes are TRBV27 and TRBJ2-1, with D perhaps assigned TRBD1 or TRBD2 (5 bases each). V was clipped by 1 base and J by 7 bases, with 11 bases between them. The CDR3 has 14 amino acids. In germline, CDR1 is MNHEY, CDR2 SMNVEV (reference sequence). CDR3 residues: CASSLWGRENEQFF. CDR3 in DNA: TGTGCCAGCAGTTTATGGGGACGGGAAAATGAGCAGTTCTTC.

The chain is built from TRBV10-3 and TRBJ1-2; TRBD1 might be the D (6 bases). The CDR3 has 13 residues. The germline CDR1 and CDR2 sequences are ENHRY and SYGVKD. The V end lost 5 bases, the J end lost 2 bases, and 9 bases lay between the germline ends. The CDR3 DNA reads as TGTGCCATCAGTAACCAGGGGAACTATGGCTACACCTTC. It encodes CAISNQGNYGYTF.

The J gene is TRBJ1-3, the V gene TRBV13; maybe TRBD1 (5 bases). Germline V CDR1 and CDR2: PRHDT, FYEKMQ (reference sequence). The CDR3 runs to 15 residues. V dropped 5 bases and J dropped 5 bases, with 16 bases sitting between them. In DNA form, the CDR3 reads TGTGCCAGCAGCCCCCGGGAGGGACGTAGAAACACCATATATTTT. It codes for CASSPREGRRNTIYF.

This clone was counted once. This chain uses TRBV6-4 with TRBJ2-1, with TRBD2 as a possible D gene (6 bases). Trimming removed 7 bases at V and 2 bases at J, with 18 bases between. The CDR3 covers 16 residues. From germline, CDR1 is MRHNA and CDR2 SNTAGT. CDR3 nucleotide sequence: TGTGCCAGCACCGTCGTAGGAGGGGCACCCTACAATGAGCAGTTCTTC. This sequence encodes CASTVVGGAPYNEQFF.

V is TRBV4-1 and J is TRBJ2-7; possibly TRBD2 for D (7 bases). Germline V lookup: CDR1 MGHRA, CDR2 YSYEKL. CDR3 length equals 16 residues. Trimming stripped 3 bases from V and 6 bases from J, with 21 bases between. The CDR3 DNA reads as TGCGCCAGCAGCCACCAAGGTGGGGGGGGCCCCGGCGAGCAGTACTTC. Protein product: CASSHQGGGGPGEQYF.

The chain links TRBV15 to TRBJ1-4, with TRBD1 matching over 11 bases. The germline CDR1 and CDR2 sequences are LNHNV and YYDKDF (reference sequence). The CDR3 is 14 residues long. The V segment lost 8 bases and the J segment 7 bases; nucleotides outside the gene matches: 6. The CDR3, as DNA: TGTGCCACCGTACCGGGACAGGGGGTTGAAAAACTGTTTTTT. Protein sequence: CATVPGQGVEKLFF.

The genes are TRBV5-1 and TRBJ1-1, with D unclear. Per germline, CDR1 SGHRS and CDR2 YFSETQ. There are 16 residues in the CDR3. V dropped 0 bases and J dropped 0 bases, with 12 bases sitting between them. CDR3 coding DNA: TGCGCCAGCAGCTTGGGGCCAGACACCTTGAACACTGAAGCTTTCTTT. Residues: CASSLGPDTLNTEAFF.

The CDR3 nucleotides are TGTGCCAGCTGGGGATCCCCTACCTACGAGCAGTACTTC. Protein product: CASWGSPTYEQYF. The V gene is TRBV27, the J gene TRBJ2-7; D is unclear. This CDR3 has 13 amino acids. V dropped 8 bases and J dropped 2 bases, with 13 bases sitting between them. Germline V gene sequence: CDR1 MNHEY, CDR2 SMNVEV (reference sequence).

The CDR3 protein is CASSIEGTPTEAFF. The CDR3 bases are TGTGCCAGTAGTATTGAGGGGACACCGACTGAAGCTTTCTTT. The chain couples TRBV19 to TRBJ1-1; a possible D gene is TRBD1 (6 bases). The CDR3 is 14 amino acids. In germline, CDR1 is LNHDA, CDR2 SQIVND (reference sequence). Between the trimmed V and J ends, which lost 3 bases and 5 bases, there was a span of 13 bases.

J is TRBJ2-1 and V is TRBV7-9, with 9 bases identical to TRBD1. CDR1 is SEHNR and CDR2 is FQNEAQ in the germline V gene (reference sequence). The ends lost 2 bases at V and 8 bases at J; junction bases unmatched: 13. The CDR3 contains 17 residues. CDR3 nucleotide sequence: TGTGCCAGCAGCTTAATCGGGACAGGGCCTTTAGGGGATGAGCAGTTCTTC. Its protein is CASSLIGTGPLGDEQFF. The full variable domain, rest sourced from reference TRBV7-9 and TRBJ2-1, is DTGVSQNPRHKITKRGQNVTFRCDPISEHNRLYWYRQTLGQGPEFLTYFQNEAQLEKSRLLSDRFSAERPKGSFSTLEIQRTEQGDSAMYLCASSLIGTGPLGDEQFFGPGTRLTVL.

This clone was seen only once. The chain joins TRBV11-1 to TRBJ2-7; the D gene is possibly TRBD2 (5 bases). In germline, CDR1 is SGHAT, CDR2 FQDESV (reference sequence). V was clipped by 1 base and J by 3 bases, with 13 bases between them. This CDR3 is 15 amino acids long. In nucleotides, the CDR3 is TGTGCCAGCAGCTTAGAGGCTAGCCCAATCTACGAGCAGTACTTC. Translation: CASSLEASPIYEQYF.

CDR3 sequence: CAISAGLAGGFSPSEQFF. The CDR3 DNA reads TGTGCCATCAGTGCGGGACTAGCGGGTGGTTTTTCCCCTTCTGAGCAGTTCTTC. The chain links TRBV10-3 to TRBJ2-1; TRBD2 aligns across 12 bases. This CDR3 contains 18 residues. Germline V gene data show CDR1 as ENHRY and CDR2 as SYGVKD. The junction had 16 bases not matched to a gene; V was cut back by 4 bases and J by 9 bases.

The CDR3 protein is CASSIGSGGRIQETQYF. In DNA form, the CDR3 reads TGTGCCAGTAGTATAGGTAGCGGGGGGCGAATTCAAGAGACCCAGTACTTC. This sequence joins TRBV19 and TRBJ2-5, with TRBD2 matching over 10 bases. The CDR3 covers 17 residues. The V gene's germline CDR1 is LNHDA and CDR2 SQIVND (reference sequence). V shed 1 base, J shed 2 bases, and the junction held 7 bases outside the gene matches.

A note on this clone: Different DNA sequences within this sample yield the same CDR3. The gene calls are TRBV4-3 and TRBJ1-5, with 8 bases that match TRBD1. Germline-derived CDR1 and CDR2 are LGHNA and YSLEER. This CDR3 region has 15 residues. The junction had 3 bases not matched to a gene; V was cut back by 4 bases and J by 1 base. CDR3 protein: CASSRGQGSNQPQHF. The CDR3 nucleotides are TGCGCCAGCAGCCGAGGACAGGGCAGCAATCAGCCCCAGCATTTT.

The V and J genes are TRBV23-1 and TRBJ2-7, with D possibly being TRBD1 (5 bases). TRBV23-1 has ORF status, its function being uncertain. The CDR3 is 15 amino acids. The ends were cut back, 4 bases at V and 3 bases at J, with 16 bases in the middle. This CDR3 is CASSPTLGHDYEQYF. DNA of the CDR3: TGCGCCAGCAGTCCGACCTTAGGACACGACTACGAGCAGTACTTC.

This chain uses TRBV27 with TRBJ2-2; TRBD2 matches 12 bases. The CDR3 length is 17 residues. Germline CDR1 is MNHEY and CDR2 is SMNVEV (reference sequence). With V trimmed by 3 bases and J by 7 bases, 9 bases remained unmatched. The CDR3 loop is CASSFSGLAGYHGELFF. CDR3 DNA sequence: TGTGCCAGCAGTTTTTCCGGACTAGCGGGGTATCACGGGGAGCTGTTTTTT.

This clone was seen once. This sequence joins TRBV27 and TRBJ1-5, with 8 nucleotides matching TRBD1. The J segment lost 8 bases and the V segment lost 2 bases, leaving 5 bases of the junction unmatched. The length of the CDR3 is 14 residues. Germline lookup yields CDR1 MNHEY and CDR2 SMNVEV (reference sequence). DNA of the CDR3: TGTGCCAGCAGTTTACGACAGGGGACGGAGCCCCAGCATTTT. Translation gives CASSLRQGTEPQHF.

The rearrangement links TRBV5-1 to TRBJ2-7; D is ambiguous. Germline lookup yields CDR1 SGHRS and CDR2 YFSETQ. The CDR3 length is 14 residues. Trimming cost V 0 bases and J 3 bases, with 10 bases left between them. CDR3 amino acids: CASSLAPGGYEQYF. CDR3 nucleotide sequence: TGCGCCAGCAGCTTGGCCCCCGGTGGCTACGAGCAGTACTTC. Filled out from reference TRBV5-1 and TRBJ2-7, the complete variable domain reads KAGVTQTPRYLIKTRGQQVTLSCSPISGHRSVSWYQQTPGQGLQFLFEYFSETQRNKGNFPGRFSGRQFSNSRSEMNVSTLELGDSALYLCASSLAPGGYEQYFGPGTRLTVT.

The CDR3 nucleotides read TGTGCCAGCAGCCCCACCGACTTCGCCCTCTCCTACAATGAGCAGTTCTTC. It encodes CASSPTDFALSYNEQFF. The chain is built from TRBV27 and TRBJ2-1, with D unclear. Deletions cut 6 bases from V and 0 bases from J, with 18 bases between. The CDR3 has 17 residues. Germline V gene lookup returns CDR1 MNHEY and CDR2 SMNVEV (reference sequence).

The table lists this clone with a count of one. The gene calls are TRBV7-2 and TRBJ2-5; TRBD2 is a possible D gene (6 bases). Trimming cost V 1 base and J 2 bases, with 8 bases left between them. The CDR3 is 14 residues long. Germline loops: CDR1 SGHTA, CDR2 FQGNSA. The CDR3 here is CASSLGDLQETQYF. CDR3 in DNA: TGTGCCAGCAGCTTAGGGGACTTGCAAGAGACCCAGTACTTC.

The chain has TRBV15 and TRBJ1-5; D is perhaps TRBD1 (5 bases). This CDR3 has 14 amino acids. V dropped 4 bases and J dropped 4 bases, with 11 bases sitting between them. Germline lookup yields CDR1 LNHNV and CDR2 YYDKDF (reference sequence). The DNA of the CDR3 is TGTGCCACCAGCAACCGGGACCGAAATCAGCCCCAGCATTTT. It translates to CATSNRDRNQPQHF.

The V call is TRBV19, the J call TRBJ1-1; D ambiguous. V lost 3 bases, J lost 1 base, and 12 bases lay in between. CDR1 is LNHDA, CDR2 SQIVND, per germline (reference sequence). The CDR3 length is 15 residues. In DNA, the CDR3 is TGTGCCAGTAGTATCCTCAATGCGAGGAACACTGAAGCTTTCTTT. Protein product: CASSILNARNTEAFF. Drawing the rest from reference TRBV19 and TRBJ1-1, the complete variable domain is DGGITQSPKYLFRKEGQNVTLSCEQNLNHDAMYWYRQDPGQGLRLIYYSQIVNDFQKGDIAEGYSVSREKKESFPLTVTSAQKNPTAFYLCASSILNARNTEAFFGQGTRLTVV.

On this clone: No conserved phenylalanine or tryptophan ends this CDR3, so it is likely a read error. The limits of the CDR3 on the DNA are not certain, so only TCRdb's listed CDR3 is given. This chain joins TRBV28 and TRBJ1-1; the table names TRBD1, a call not compared with the DNA. With termini counted, the CDR3 has 15 amino acids. Germline lookup yields CDR1 MDHEN and CDR2 SYDVKM. The CDR3 sequence is CASSFLGEDLGQGFV.

The J gene is TRBJ2-7, the V gene TRBV5-1; 7 nucleotides agree with TRBD2. The CDR3 sequence is 15 residues long. The germline V gene encodes CDR1 SGHRS and CDR2 YFSETQ. V lost 4 bases and J lost 0; bases outside the gene matches: 7. In DNA, the CDR3 is TGCGCCAGCAGCCCCCTGGGGGGGAGCTCCTACGAGCAGTACTTC. Residues: CASSPLGGSSYEQYF.

Note on this clone: The same CDR3 arises from other DNA sequences in this sample as well. The chain carries TRBV30 and TRBJ2-7; D is unclear. Per the germline V gene, CDR1 is GTSNPN and CDR2 is SVGIG (reference sequence). This CDR3 is built from 11 residues. V lost 0 bases and J 6 bases, leaving 6 bases between the germline ends. The CDR3 DNA follows: TGTGCCTGGAGTGTATCGGGCGAGCAGTACTTC. This sequence encodes CAWSVSGEQYF.

The rearrangement links TRBV10-2 to TRBJ2-3, with 11 bases aligning to TRBD2. J was trimmed by 5 bases and V by 6 bases; bases with no gene match: 7. Looked up from germline, CDR1 is WSHSY and CDR2 is SAAADI. The CDR3 totals 15 residues. CDR3 loop: CASSLSGGALDTQYF. The CDR3 DNA reads as TGCGCCAGCAGCCTTAGCGGGGGGGCCCTAGATACGCAGTATTTT.